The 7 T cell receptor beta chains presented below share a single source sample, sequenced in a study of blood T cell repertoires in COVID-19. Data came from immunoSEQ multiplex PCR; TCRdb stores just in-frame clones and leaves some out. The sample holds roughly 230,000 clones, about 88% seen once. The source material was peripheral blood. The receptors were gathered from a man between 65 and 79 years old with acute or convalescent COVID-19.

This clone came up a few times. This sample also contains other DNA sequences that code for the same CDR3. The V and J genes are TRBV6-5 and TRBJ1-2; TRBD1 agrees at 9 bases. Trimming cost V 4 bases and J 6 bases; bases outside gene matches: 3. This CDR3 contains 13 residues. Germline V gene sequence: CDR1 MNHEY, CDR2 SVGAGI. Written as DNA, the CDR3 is TGTGCCAGCAGTTTAGGACAGGGGAATGGCTACACCTTC. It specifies CASSLGQGNGYTF.

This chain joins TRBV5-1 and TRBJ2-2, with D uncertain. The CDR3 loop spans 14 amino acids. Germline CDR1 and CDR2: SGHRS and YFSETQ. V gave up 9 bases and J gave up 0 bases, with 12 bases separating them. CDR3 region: CATRGKSNTGELFF. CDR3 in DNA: TGCGCCACCCGAGGCAAATCGAACACCGGGGAGCTGTTTTTT.

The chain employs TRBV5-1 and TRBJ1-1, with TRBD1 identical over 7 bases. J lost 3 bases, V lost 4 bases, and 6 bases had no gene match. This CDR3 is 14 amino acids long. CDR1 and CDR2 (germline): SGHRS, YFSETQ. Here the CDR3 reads CASSLGTVHTEAFF. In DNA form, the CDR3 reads TGCGCCAGCAGCCTGGGGACAGTCCACACTGAAGCTTTCTTT. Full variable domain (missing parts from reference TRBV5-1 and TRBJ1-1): KAGVTQTPRYLIKTRGQQVTLSCSPISGHRSVSWYQQTPGQGLQFLFEYFSETQRNKGNFPGRFSGRQFSNSRSEMNVSTLELGDSALYLCASSLGTVHTEAFFGQGTRLTVV.

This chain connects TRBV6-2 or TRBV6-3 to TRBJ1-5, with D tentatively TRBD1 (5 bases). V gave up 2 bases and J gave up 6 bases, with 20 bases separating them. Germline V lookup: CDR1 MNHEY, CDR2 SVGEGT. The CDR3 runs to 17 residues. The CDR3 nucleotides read TGTGCCAGCAGTTACCTGCCAACGGGCAGGGCCAGTCAGCCCCAGCATTTT. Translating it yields CASSYLPTGRASQPQHF.

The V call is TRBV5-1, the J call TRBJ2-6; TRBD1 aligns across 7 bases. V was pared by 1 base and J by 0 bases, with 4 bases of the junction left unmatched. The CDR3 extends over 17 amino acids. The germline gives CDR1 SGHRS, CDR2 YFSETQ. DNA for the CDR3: TGCGCCAGCAGCTTGACAGGGGAGATCTCTGGGGCCAACGTCCTGACTTTC. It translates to CASSLTGEISGANVLTF.

DNA of the CDR3: TGTGCCAGCAGCTTAAGCCAGGGGGGTAATGAAAAACTGTTTTTT. Its translation: CASSLSQGGNEKLFF. The V and J genes are TRBV7-2 and TRBJ1-4; 7 bases fit TRBD1. Germline CDR1 reads SGHTA; CDR2 reads FQGNSA. V shed 2 bases, J shed 4 bases, and the junction held 4 bases outside the gene matches. There are 15 residues in the CDR3.

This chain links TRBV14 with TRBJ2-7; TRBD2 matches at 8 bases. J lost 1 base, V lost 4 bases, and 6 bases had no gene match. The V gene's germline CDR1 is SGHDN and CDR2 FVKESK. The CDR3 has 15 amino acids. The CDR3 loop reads CASSLSGSRSYEQYF. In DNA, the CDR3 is TGTGCCAGCAGCCTCAGCGGGAGTCGGTCCTACGAGCAGTACTTC.